This TCR beta chain derives from a study of blood T cell repertoires in COVID-19. About the study: COVID-19 samples from acute and convalescent phases originated in the United States, Italy and Spain.

V gave up 4 bases and J gave up 0 bases, with 11 bases separating them. The CDR3 runs 14 residues. Germline V gives CDR1 SGHDT, CDR2 YYEEEE. The method was immunoSEQ multiplex PCR; TCRdb's version includes in-frame clones alone and lacks a portion of them. This sample has around 310,000 clones, with roughly nine tenths found just once. The sequencing input was PBMCs or T cells enriched from blood (not recorded which). The chain has TRBV5-6 and TRBJ2-7, with a tentative D call TRBD1 (5 bases). This sequence was found in a young woman who had recovered from COVID-19. CDR3 coding DNA: TGTGCCAGCAGCCTGGACCAGGGCTCCTACGAGCAGTACTTC. The encoded protein is CASSLDQGSYEQYF.